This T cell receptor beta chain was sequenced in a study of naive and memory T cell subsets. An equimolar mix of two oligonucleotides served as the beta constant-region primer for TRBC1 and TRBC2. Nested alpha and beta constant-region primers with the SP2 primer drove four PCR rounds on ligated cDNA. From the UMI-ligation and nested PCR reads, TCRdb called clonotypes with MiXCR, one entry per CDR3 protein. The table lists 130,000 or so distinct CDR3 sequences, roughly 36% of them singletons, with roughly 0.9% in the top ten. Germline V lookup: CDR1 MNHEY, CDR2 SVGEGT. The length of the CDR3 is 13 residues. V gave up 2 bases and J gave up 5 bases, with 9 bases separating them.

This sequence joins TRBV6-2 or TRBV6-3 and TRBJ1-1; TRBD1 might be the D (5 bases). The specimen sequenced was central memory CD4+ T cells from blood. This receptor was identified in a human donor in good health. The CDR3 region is CASSYAGVTEAFF. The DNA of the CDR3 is TGTGCCAGCAGTTACGCGGGGGTGACTGAAGCTTTCTTT.